This TCR beta chain was observed in a study of CD8+ T cells in alopecia areata. Looking at the study overall: Twice a day, 5 to 10 mg of oral tofacitinib was administered to treated patients.

Trimming left V 5 bases short and J 1 base short, with 14 bases between. Germline V CDR1 and CDR2: SQVTM, ANQGSEA. There are 14 residues in the CDR3. cDNA serving as the sequencing template came from extracted, reverse transcribed RNA. This table comes from immunoSEQ multiplex PCR, and its TCRdb copy is limited to in-frame clones, with some not included. This table holds approximately 180,000 clones, 59% found once. The sample was CD4+ T cells sorted from blood, taken at week 0. The J gene is TRBJ2-5, the V gene TRBV29-1; D call uncertain. This receptor was obtained from a human donor with alopecia areata. CDR3 nucleotides: TGCAGCGTTAAATTTCGGCTAAGCCAAGAGACCCAGTACTTC. Its protein product is CSVKFRLSQETQYF.